This T cell receptor beta chain was sequenced in a study of blood T cells in healthy people across ages. Overall study findings and caveats: A roughly linear age-dependent decrease characterized TCR beta diversity per million T cells. Comparison with aged donors showed that long-lived donors had more naive CD4+ cells and higher diversity.

Through a sample-barcoded 5' primer and a J-beta primer mix, a second PCR was run for roughly 6 to 11 cycles. Researchers report that a template-switch adaptor with 12 random nucleotides tagged each cDNA molecule. TCRdb re-called the 5' RACE reads through MiXCR, storing one row per CDR3 protein. This sample yields about 1.8 million distinct CDR3 sequences, of which roughly 52% are seen a single time; more than 2% belongs to the top ten. Worth noting for this clonotype: The antigen is not known.

Sequencing used blood. The clonotype was recovered from a woman aged 40 to 50 in good health.

The CDR3 region is CASSCGRASKNIQYF. CDR3 in DNA: TGTGCCAGCAGCTGTGGCAGGGCCTCCAAAAACATTCAGTACTTC. The chain carries TRBV7-2 and TRBJ2-4; TRBD1 is a possible D gene (5 bases). Germline CDR1 is SGHTA and CDR2 is FQGNSA. Trimming pared 4 bases from V and 2 bases from J, leaving 12 bases between. The CDR3 sequence is 15 residues long.